What follows are 15 T cell receptor beta chains derived from one specimen sequenced in a study of T cell repertoires in cytomegalovirus infection (dated by TCRdb to 2018 to 2020). The sample was run on an Illumina HiSeq 1500. TCRdb trimmed public reads at Q25 via fastp, called clones via MiXCR and kept in-frame beta chains. Rows merge per CDR3 protein into single entries with the most common DNA and genes. Here the sample has approximately 280,000 distinct CDR3 sequences; about 20% occur a single time. Jointly, the top ten make up approximately 20% of the sample. Antigen specificity for these receptors is unknown. Sample treatment or condition, as interpreted from the label and publication: in vitro stimulation with specific CMV peptide epitopes to enrich CMV-specific T cells. The input for sequencing was cultured PBMCs, taken from culture after CMV antigen stimulation. All receptors derive from a human donor in good health (CMV status not recorded). Some clones in this sample may be carry-over from other donors' samples.

This clonotype was recorded only once. V usage is TRBV11-2 and J usage is TRBJ1-6; D perhaps matches TRBD1 (5 bases). Germline V gene data show CDR1 as SGHAT and CDR2 as FQNNGV. V was clipped by 0 bases and J by 5 bases, with 11 bases between them. CDR3 length: 16 residues. The DNA for the CDR3 is TGTGCCAGCAGCTTAGATCCGGGGCGAGATAATTCACCCCTCCACTTT. It is translated as CASSLDPGRDNSPLHF.

The chain recombines TRBV7-2 with TRBJ2-7; D perhaps matches TRBD2 (6 bases). Trimming removed 4 bases from V and 1 base from J, with 14 bases in between. There are 15 residues in the CDR3. Germline CDR1 reads SGHTA; CDR2 reads FQGNSA. The CDR3 region has the DNA TGTGCCAGCAGCTCCAGCGGGCCCCATTCCTACGAGCAGTACTTC. Amino acids: CASSSSGPHSYEQYF.

This clonotype was seen more than once but under ten times. The chain joins TRBV6-1 to TRBJ2-7; 12 bases match TRBD1. The CDR3 has 14 amino acids. Germline CDR1 MNHNS, CDR2 SASEGT. Trimming took 7 bases from V and 7 from J; bases not matched to a gene: 8. The CDR3 sequence is CASIPGQGAGEQYF. The CDR3 DNA follows: TGTGCCAGCATACCGGGACAGGGGGCGGGTGAGCAGTACTTC.

The chain couples TRBV4-2 to TRBJ2-3; 15 bases fit TRBD2. The CDR3 spans 17 residues. The V segment lost 4 bases and the J segment 4 bases; nucleotides outside the gene matches: 6. Germline lookup yields CDR1 LGHNA and CDR2 YNFKEQ. The CDR3 loop reads CASSPGGLAGGADTQYF. The CDR3 region has the DNA TGTGCCAGCAGCCCGGGAGGACTAGCGGGAGGGGCAGATACGCAGTATTTT.

The gene calls are TRBV6-5 and TRBJ1-3; 7 nucleotides align to TRBD1. The germline V gene has CDR1 MNHEY and CDR2 SVGAGI. The CDR3 spans 16 residues. The trim removed 0 bases at V and 0 bases at J, leaving 2 bases unmatched. The CDR3 here is CASSYSRGLSGNTIYF. The CDR3 DNA follows: TGTGCCAGCAGTTACTCGAGGGGGCTCTCTGGAAACACCATATATTTT.

The chain links TRBV12-3 or TRBV12-4 to TRBJ1-2; D is ambiguous. This CDR3 contains 12 residues. Trimming removed 5 bases at V and 5 bases at J, with 9 bases between. CDR3 DNA: TGTGCCAGCAGTCTTACAGCGTATGGCTACACCTTC. Its translation: CASSLTAYGYTF.

This clonotype was counted a few times. The chain links TRBV7-2 to TRBJ1-1; D is uncertain. V shed 3 bases and J shed 11 bases, with 13 bases lying between them. Germline V CDR1 and CDR2: SGHTA, FQGNSA. The CDR3 spans 12 residues. CDR3 protein: CASSFLDGGAFF. CDR3 DNA: TGTGCCAGCAGCTTTTTAGACGGAGGGGCTTTCTTT.

V gene TRBV20-1 combines with J gene TRBJ2-1; TRBD2 agrees at 11 bases. Germline V gene lookup returns CDR1 DFQATT and CDR2 SNEGSKA (reference sequence). V gave up 6 bases and J gave up 2 bases; unmatched junction bases: 3. The CDR3 totals 14 residues. The CDR3 sequence: CSARGLAAYNEQFF. The CDR3 nucleotides are TGCAGTGCAAGGGGACTAGCGGCCTACAATGAGCAGTTCTTC.

This clonotype was seen only a few times. This rearrangement joins TRBV7-9 to TRBJ2-3; D might be TRBD2 (6 bases). Germline values: CDR1 SEHNR, CDR2 FQNEAQ (reference sequence). The CDR3 has 14 residues. V gave up 5 bases and J gave up 6 bases, with 15 bases separating them. The CDR3 coding sequence is TGTGCCAGCAGCCGTCTAGCGAATGGGGATACGCAGTATTTT. Translation gives CASSRLANGDTQYF.

This clonotype was detected a few times. This sequence joins TRBV4-3 and TRBJ2-3; 10 nucleotides align to TRBD1. V was pared by 2 bases and J by 4 bases, with 12 bases of the junction left unmatched. The CDR3 loop spans 18 amino acids. Germline V gene data show CDR1 as LGHNA and CDR2 as YSLEER. The CDR3 sequence: CASSQSRTTGGASDTQYF. In DNA, the CDR3 is TGCGCCAGCAGCCAATCCCGCACGACAGGGGGCGCGTCAGATACGCAGTATTTT.

This chain uses TRBV24-1 with TRBJ2-4; 9 bases align to TRBD1. Unmatched junction bases numbered 6, after V lost 6 bases and J lost 7 bases. The CDR3 covers 14 residues. Germline V CDR1 and CDR2: KGHDR, SFDVKD. DNA of the CDR3: TGTGCCACCAGTCCAGCCGGGACAGGGAACATTCAGTACTTC. It yields the protein CATSPAGTGNIQYF.

This clonotype was seen only a few times. The J gene is TRBJ2-3, the V gene TRBV20-1; TRBD2 matches 7 bases. The CDR3 contains 12 residues. Trimming took 2 bases from V and 11 from J; bases not matched to a gene: 7. CDR1 and CDR2 from the germline V gene are DFQATT and SNEGSKA (reference sequence). The CDR3 region has the DNA TGCAGTGCTAGAAAGCGGGGCCTCGAGCAGTATTTT. Its protein is CSARKRGLEQYF.

The chain links TRBV19 to TRBJ1-5; D ambiguous. Germline-derived CDR1 and CDR2 are LNHDA and SQIVND (reference sequence). The CDR3 contains 12 residues. V was cut by 5 bases and J by 7 bases, with 9 bases left in between. In nucleotides, the CDR3 is TGTGCCAGTAGTTTTGGGGTCCAGCCCCAGCATTTT. Protein sequence: CASSFGVQPQHF.

This chain connects TRBV11-1 to TRBJ2-7; 9 positions match TRBD1. The CDR3 runs to 15 residues. CDR1 is SGHAT and CDR2 is FQDESV in the germline V gene (reference sequence). J lost 5 bases, V lost 5 bases, and 10 bases had no gene match. This chain's CDR3 is CASSGRDREFDEQYF. CDR3 sequence (DNA): TGTGCCAGCAGCGGTCGGGACAGGGAGTTCGACGAGCAGTACTTC.

The rearrangement uses TRBV7-9 and TRBJ1-2; D uncertain. Trimming removed 5 bases from V and 4 bases from J, with 11 bases in between. CDR1 is SEHNR and CDR2 is FQNEAQ in the germline V gene (reference sequence). There are 13 residues in the CDR3. CDR3 nucleotides: TGTGCCAGCAGCGCTCCGGGTACCTATGGCTACACCTTC. Its protein is CASSAPGTYGYTF.